Below, one T cell receptor (beta chain) is given with its context. The data derive from a study of shared clonotypes between healthy human individuals. This table comes from immunoSEQ multiplex PCR, and its TCRdb copy is limited to in-frame clones, with some not included. The table lists over a million clones, approximately 96% of them singletons, with roughly 1.2% in the top ten. CDR1 and CDR2 from the germline V gene are MNHEY and SMNVEV (reference sequence). Trimming took off 7 bases at V and 2 bases at J, with 17 bases between the two ends. The CDR3 runs to 16 residues. The TCR sequence derives from a man aged 30-40 years in good health. Sequencing was done on a sample of naive CD4+ T cells sorted from blood. Subset reported: CD45RA+ positively selected. The rearrangement links TRBV27 to TRBJ2-2, with a possible D match to TRBD1 (6 bases). As DNA, the CDR3 is TGTGCCAGCACTCCTCACAGGGTTATCAACACCGGGGAGCTGTTTTTT. Its protein product is CASTPHRVINTGELFF.